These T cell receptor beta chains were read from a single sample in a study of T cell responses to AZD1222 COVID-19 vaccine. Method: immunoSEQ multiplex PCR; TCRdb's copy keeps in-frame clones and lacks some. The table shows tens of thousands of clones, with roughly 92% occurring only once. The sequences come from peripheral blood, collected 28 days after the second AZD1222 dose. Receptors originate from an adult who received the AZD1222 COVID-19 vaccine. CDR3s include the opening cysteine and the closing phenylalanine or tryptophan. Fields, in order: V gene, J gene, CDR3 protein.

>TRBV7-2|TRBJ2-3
CASSLGGLRDYTDTQYF
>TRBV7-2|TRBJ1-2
CASSLMEGLGQANYGYTF
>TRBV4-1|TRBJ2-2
CASSPLGPSSGNTGELFF
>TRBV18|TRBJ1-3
CASSPSGGGNTIYF
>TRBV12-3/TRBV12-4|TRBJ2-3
CASDREGADTQYF
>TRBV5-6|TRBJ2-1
CASSSRGLDEQFF
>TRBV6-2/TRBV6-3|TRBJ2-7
CASSHTYEQYF
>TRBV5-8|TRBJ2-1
CASSLRRVLNEQFF
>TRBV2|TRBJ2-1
CASRTGGTSGYNEQFF
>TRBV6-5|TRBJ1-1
CASSQTATEAFF
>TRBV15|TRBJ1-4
CATSGFHRGRGIREKLFF
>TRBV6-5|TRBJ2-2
CAIKASRNTGELFF
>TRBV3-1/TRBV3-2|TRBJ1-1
CASSQAGTGNTEAFF
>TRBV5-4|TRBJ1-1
CASSASTVNTEAFF
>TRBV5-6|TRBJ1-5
CASSSSLTGNGQPQHF
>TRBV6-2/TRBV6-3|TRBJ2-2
CASSLTVSNGELFF
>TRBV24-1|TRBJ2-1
CATSDTRLGDEQFF
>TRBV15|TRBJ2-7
CATSAGTDPAYEQYF
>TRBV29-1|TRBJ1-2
CSVGAGGYTF
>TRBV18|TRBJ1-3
CASSPPNSVNSGNTIYF
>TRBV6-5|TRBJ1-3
CASSSGARPGNTIYF
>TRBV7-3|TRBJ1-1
CASSSSPDRAEAFF
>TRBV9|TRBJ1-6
CASSPDRGISPLHF
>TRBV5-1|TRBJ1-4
CASSLRTGGEKLFF